Presented here are 20 T cell receptor beta chains from one specimen sequenced in a study of T cell clonality in common variable immunodeficiency. Clones were read by immunoSEQ multiplex PCR, and TCRdb kept only the in-frame ones, dropping some. The repertoire consists of over 45,000 clones, none detected only once. Sequenced input: peripheral blood mononuclear cells. The receptor source for this set is a person between 18 and 69 years old in good health.

This clone was recorded at least ten times. The CDR3 bases that were read are TGTGCCAGCAGTTACTCCTCGGGGGCCAACGTC. Translation gives CASSYSSGANV. The full CDR3 sequence reads CASSYSSGANVLTF. J is TRBJ2-6 and V is TRBV6-2 or TRBV6-3; D uncertain. Read sequence stops 3 residues before the CDR3 end, and the germline J gene provides the missing end. The CDR3 runs 14 residues. The germline CDR1 and CDR2 sequences are MNHEY and SVGEGT. V gave up 0 bases and J gave up 4 bases, with 4 bases separating them.

About this clone itself: The read falls 3 residues short of the CDR3 end, and the missing part is taken from the germline J gene. The chain combines TRBV20-1 with TRBJ2-7; 8 nucleotides align to TRBD2. This CDR3 is built from 12 residues. Germline assignment: CDR1 DFQATT and CDR2 SNEGSKA (reference sequence). The V segment lost 3 bases and the J segment 2 bases; nucleotides outside the gene matches: 0. This chain's CDR3 is CSASSGAYEQYF. CDR3 bases read: TGCAGTGCTAGTAGCGGGGCCTACGAG.

In this sample, this clone turned up many times. Sequencing ends 3 residues short of the CDR3 end; the germline J gene provides the rest. The gene calls are TRBV20-1 and TRBJ2-1, with 8 bases that match TRBD1. V shed 6 bases and J 0 bases; nucleotides not matched to a gene: 4. CDR1 and CDR2 (germline): DFQATT, SNEGSKA (reference sequence). The CDR3 is made up of 14 amino acids. Partial CDR3 DNA: TGCAGTGCCCAGGGACAGGCCTCCTACAATGAG. This codes for CSAQGQASYNE. The CDR3, in full, reads CSAQGQASYNEQFF.

This clone has a count of ten or more. The missing CDR3 end, 3 residues past where the read stops, is filled in from the germline J gene. The genes are TRBV12-3 or TRBV12-4 and TRBJ1-2, with 9 positions matching TRBD1. V trimming: 3 bases; J trimming: 7 bases; junction bases outside the gene matches: 6. The CDR3 runs 14 residues. CDR3 DNA, as far as it was read: TGTGCCAGCAGTTTTGGGACAGGGTTGCTTGGC. It translates to CASSFGTGLLG. The complete CDR3 sequence is CASSFGTGLLGYTF.

This clone was found many times. The read ends 3 residues early relative to the CDR3; the germline J gene fills the gap. The chain links TRBV29-1 to TRBJ2-2, with D maybe TRBD1 (6 bases). The CDR3 runs to 15 residues. Per germline, CDR1 SQVTM and CDR2 ANQGSEA. Trimming took 4 bases from V and 2 from J, leaving 14 bases between them. This CDR3 is CSVGIDRRNTGELFF. Incomplete CDR3 DNA: TGCAGCGTTGGAATCGACAGGCGAAACACCGGGGAG.

This clone has a count of ten or more. At one boundary the junction diverges from the germline segment, which might be a read error. The read comes to an end 3 residues before the CDR3 does, leaving the germline J gene to fill in the end. The J gene is TRBJ1-2, the V gene TRBV4-2, with 9 bases that match TRBD1. This CDR3 region has 16 residues. Germline loops: CDR1 LGHNA, CDR2 YNFKEQ. The CDR3 here is CASSQDWGQGHYGYTF. CDR3 bases read: TGCGCCAGCAGCCAAGATTGGGGACAGGGTCACTATGGC.

This clone was observed many times. The read ends 3 residues shy of where the CDR3 ends; the end is completed using the germline J gene. The chain combines TRBV7-8 with TRBJ2-7, with TRBD2 matching 8 bases. Losses at the gene ends were 3 bases for V and 4 bases for J; bases not matched to a gene: 8. This CDR3 spans 15 amino acids. Germline V gene sequence: CDR1 SGHVS, CDR2 FQNEAQ. This CDR3 reads CASSFGLAGGYEQYF. The CDR3 bases that were read are TGTGCCAGCAGCTTCGGACTAGCTGGAGGGTACGAG.

This clone was observed many times. This CDR3 reads CSAKTKPRGKASQPQHF. CDR3 bases read: TGCAGTGCTAAGACCAAACCTCGGGGGAAGGCGAGTCAGCCC. This rearrangement joins TRBV20-1 to TRBJ1-5; D perhaps matches TRBD1 (5 bases). Read data end 3 residues before the CDR3 end; the end is taken from the germline J gene. Trimming pared 4 bases from V and 6 bases from J, leaving 25 bases between. Germline V gene lookup returns CDR1 DFQATT and CDR2 SNEGSKA (reference sequence). CDR3 length: 17 amino acids.

There are many counts of this clone. The sequence runs out 3 residues before the end of the CDR3; the remainder is reconstructed from the germline J gene. Other DNA sequences within the sample encode an identical CDR3. This rearrangement joins TRBV30 to TRBJ1-3; a possible D gene is TRBD1 (6 bases). Germline V gene lookup returns CDR1 GTSNPN and CDR2 SVGIG (reference sequence). V was cut by 0 bases and J by 0 bases, with 12 bases left in between. This CDR3 comprises 16 residues. CDR3 DNA, as far as it was read: TGTGCCTGGAGTGTTACAGGGCGCTCCTCTGGAAACACC. Translating it yields CAWSVTGRSSGNT. The entire CDR3 protein reads CAWSVTGRSSGNTIYF.

In its sample, this clone was seen many times. Read data end 3 residues before the CDR3 end; the end is taken from the germline J gene. The chain has TRBV7-2 and TRBJ2-7; the match to TRBD1 covers 8 bases. The CDR3 contains 13 residues. The junction had 5 bases not matched to a gene; V was cut back by 5 bases and J by 5 bases. The germline CDR1 and CDR2 sequences are SGHTA and FQGNSA. CDR3 bases read: TGTGCCAGCAGCCAAGACAGGGGTCACGAG. Its translation: CASSQDRGHE. The full-length CDR3 reads as CASSQDRGHEQYF.

The sample holds a few counts of this clone. Coverage ceases 3 residues before the CDR3 finishes, and the germline J gene fills in the end. The chain has TRBV20-1 and TRBJ2-3; 8 nucleotides agree with TRBD1. The CDR3 consists of 14 residues. The germline CDR1 and CDR2 sequences are DFQATT and SNEGSKA (reference sequence). The sequenced CDR3 bases are TGCAGTGCTAGAGTCCAGGGGGCCTATCAGCCG. It yields the protein CSARVQGAYQP. The entire CDR3 is CSARVQGAYQPQYF.

This clone was picked up many times. Partial CDR3 DNA: TGCAGTGCTAGATCCGGAGGGCACCTCACAGATACG. Translated, it gives CSARSGGHLTDT. The full CDR3 reads CSARSGGHLTDTQYF. The chain uses TRBV20-1 and TRBJ2-3, with D possibly TRBD2 on 6 matching bases. From the germline J gene comes the end of the CDR3, since the read stops 3 residues before it. The CDR3 has 15 amino acids. V was shortened by 2 bases and J by 2 bases, with 14 bases between the two germline ends. From germline, CDR1 is DFQATT and CDR2 SNEGSKA (reference sequence).

This clone was seen repeatedly, ten times or more. The CDR3 end falls 3 residues outside the read, so it is completed with the germline J gene. The J gene is TRBJ1-2, the V gene TRBV5-5, with 8 nucleotides matching TRBD1. V lost 4 bases, J lost 6 bases, and 5 bases stayed unmatched. The CDR3 has 13 residues. CDR1 SGHKS and CDR2 YYEKEE come from the germline V gene (reference sequence). Partial CDR3 DNA: TGTGCCAGCAGCCGACAGGGGTGGGATGGC. This translates into CASSRQGWDG. The entire CDR3 protein reads CASSRQGWDGYTF.

At least ten counts were recorded for this clone. The read terminates 3 residues ahead of where the CDR3 ends, so the germline J gene completes it. The J gene is TRBJ2-7, the V gene TRBV6-2 or TRBV6-3; TRBD1 matches 7 bases. The CDR3 covers 14 residues. J lost 3 bases, V lost 8 bases, and 10 bases had no gene match. In germline, CDR1 is MNHEY, CDR2 SVGEGT. The part of the CDR3 DNA that was read is TGTGCCAGCGCTGGGACAGTTTCCTTCTACGAG. Its translation is CASAGTVSFYE. The full CDR3 reads CASAGTVSFYEQYF.

This clone was seen at least ten times. The chain's CDR3 is CASSFSGSGNTGELFF. The covered CDR3 bases are TGTGCCAGCAGTTTCTCAGGTAGCGGGAACACCGGGGAG. This rearrangement joins TRBV12-3 or TRBV12-4 to TRBJ2-2; weak D call: TRBD2 (6 bases). The read ends 3 residues before the CDR3 terminus; that terminus is restored from the germline J gene. This CDR3 is 16 amino acids long. Trimming left V 3 bases short and J 1 base short, with 12 bases between.

There are many counts of this clone. The CDR3 end falls 3 residues outside the read, so it is completed with the germline J gene. V is TRBV5-1 and J is TRBJ2-4, with 7 bases matching TRBD1. Germline V gene sequence: CDR1 SGHRS, CDR2 YFSETQ. The CDR3 is 16 residues long. The V and J ends lost 3 bases and 2 bases, in that order; junction bases with no gene match: 8. CDR3: CASSSDTQGSKNIQYF. The covered CDR3 bases are TGCGCCAGCAGCTCGGATACACAGGGGTCCAAAAACATT.

This clone appeared a few times. From the germline J gene comes the end of the CDR3, since the read stops 3 residues before it. The genes are TRBV7-6 and TRBJ2-3; perhaps TRBD1 as D (6 bases). This CDR3 has 14 amino acids. CDR1 SGHVS and CDR2 FNYEAQ come from the germline V gene. This CDR3 reads CASSNRVQNQPQYF. CDR3 DNA (partial): TGTGCCAGCAGCAACAGGGTCCAGAATCAGCCG.

This clone was picked up many times. The read ends 3 residues before the CDR3 terminus; that terminus is restored from the germline J gene. The gene calls are TRBV6-2 or TRBV6-3 and TRBJ1-3, with D possibly TRBD1 on 6 matching bases. Germline V gives CDR1 MNHEY, CDR2 SVGEGT. Trimming took off 2 bases at V and 0 bases at J, with 14 bases between the two ends. CDR3 size: 17 residues. The CDR3 sequence is CASSYHGQRRSGNTIYF. CDR3 DNA (partial): TGTGCCAGCAGTTACCACGGACAGAGACGCTCTGGAAACACC.

This clone came up many times. Since a much larger clone is just one base distant, this may be a read error. Sequencing ends 3 residues short of the CDR3 end; the germline J gene provides the rest. The chain joins TRBV30 to TRBJ2-2; 12 bases fit TRBD1. From germline, CDR1 is GTSNPN and CDR2 SVGIG (reference sequence). The CDR3 sequence is 17 residues long. The CDR3 DNA, read in part, is TGTGCCTGGTTCCGGGACAGGGGGCGGACTGGGGCCAACGTG. Residues: CAWFRDRGRTGANV. The whole CDR3 protein is CAWFRDRGRTGANVLFF. Complete variable domain (other parts from reference TRBV30 and TRBJ2-2): SQTIHQWPATLVQPVGSPLSLECTVEGTSNPNLYWYRQAAGRGLQLLFYSVGIGQISSEVPQNLSASRPQDRQFILSSKKLLLSDSGFYLCAWFRDRGRTGANVLFFGEGSRLTVL.

This clone was detected ten times or more. The read ends 3 residues shy of where the CDR3 ends; the end is completed using the germline J gene. The rearrangement uses TRBV7-2 and TRBJ1-2; 8 nucleotides match TRBD1. CDR3 length: 15 amino acids. V was clipped by 4 bases and J by 4 bases; unmatched bases: 8. The germline gives CDR1 SGHTA, CDR2 FQGNSA. CDR3 sequence reads: CASSSTGGAGYGYTF. CDR3 DNA, as far as it was read: TGTGCCAGCAGCTCCACAGGGGGTGCGGGCTATGGC.